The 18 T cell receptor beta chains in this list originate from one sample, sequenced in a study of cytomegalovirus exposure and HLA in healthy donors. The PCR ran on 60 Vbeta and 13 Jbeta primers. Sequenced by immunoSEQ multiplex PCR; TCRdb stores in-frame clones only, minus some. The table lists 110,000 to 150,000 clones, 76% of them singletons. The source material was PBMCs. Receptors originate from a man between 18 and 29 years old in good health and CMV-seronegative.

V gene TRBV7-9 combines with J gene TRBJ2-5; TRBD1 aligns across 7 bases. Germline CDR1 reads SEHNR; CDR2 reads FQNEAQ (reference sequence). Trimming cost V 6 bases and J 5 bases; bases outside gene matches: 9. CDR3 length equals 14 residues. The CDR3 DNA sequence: TGTGCCAGCAGGTCCGGGACAGCGGCGGAGACCCAGTACTTC. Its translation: CASRSGTAAETQYF.

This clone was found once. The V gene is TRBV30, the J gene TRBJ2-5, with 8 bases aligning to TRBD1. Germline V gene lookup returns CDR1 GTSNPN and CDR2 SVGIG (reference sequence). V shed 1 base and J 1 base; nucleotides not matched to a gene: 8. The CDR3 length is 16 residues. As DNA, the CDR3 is TGTGCCTGGAGTGACCCTCCGGGACAGGCCCAAGAGACCCAGTACTTC. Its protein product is CAWSDPPGQAQETQYF.

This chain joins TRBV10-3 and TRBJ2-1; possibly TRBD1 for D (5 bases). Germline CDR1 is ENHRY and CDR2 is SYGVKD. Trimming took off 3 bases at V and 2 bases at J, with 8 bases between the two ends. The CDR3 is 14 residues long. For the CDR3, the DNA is TGTGCCATCAGTGAAAGGGGAACCTACAATGAGCAGTTCTTC. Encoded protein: CAISERGTYNEQFF.

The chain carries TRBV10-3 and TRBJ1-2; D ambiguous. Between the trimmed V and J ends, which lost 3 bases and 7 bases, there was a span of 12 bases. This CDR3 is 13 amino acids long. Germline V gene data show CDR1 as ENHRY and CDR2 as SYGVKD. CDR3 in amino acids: CAISDEMGCGYTF. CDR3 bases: TGTGCCATCAGTGATGAGATGGGCTGTGGCTACACCTTC.

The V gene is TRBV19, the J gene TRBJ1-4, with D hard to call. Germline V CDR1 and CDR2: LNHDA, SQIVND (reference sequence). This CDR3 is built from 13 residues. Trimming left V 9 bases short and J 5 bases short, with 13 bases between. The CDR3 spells CASRSRENEKLFF. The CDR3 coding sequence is TGTGCCAGCCGATCTAGGGAGAATGAAAAACTGTTTTTT.

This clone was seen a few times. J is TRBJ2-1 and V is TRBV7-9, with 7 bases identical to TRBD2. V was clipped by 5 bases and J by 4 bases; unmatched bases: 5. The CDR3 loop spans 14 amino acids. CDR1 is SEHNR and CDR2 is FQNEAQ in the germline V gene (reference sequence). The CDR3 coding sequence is TGTGCCAGCAGCATTGGCGGGGGATACAATGAGCAGTTCTTC. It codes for CASSIGGGYNEQFF.

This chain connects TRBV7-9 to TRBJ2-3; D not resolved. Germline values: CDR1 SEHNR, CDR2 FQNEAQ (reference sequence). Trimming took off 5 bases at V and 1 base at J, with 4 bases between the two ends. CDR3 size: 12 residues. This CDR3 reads CASSRGTDTQYF. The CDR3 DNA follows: TGTGCCAGCAGCCGAGGCACAGATACGCAGTATTTT.

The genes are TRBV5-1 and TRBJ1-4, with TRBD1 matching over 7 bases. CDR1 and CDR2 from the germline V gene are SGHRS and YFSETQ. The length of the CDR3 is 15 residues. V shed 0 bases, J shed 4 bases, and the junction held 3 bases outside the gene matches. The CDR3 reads CASSLVPGGNEKLFF. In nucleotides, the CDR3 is TGCGCCAGCAGCTTGGTCCCAGGGGGTAATGAAAAACTGTTTTTT.

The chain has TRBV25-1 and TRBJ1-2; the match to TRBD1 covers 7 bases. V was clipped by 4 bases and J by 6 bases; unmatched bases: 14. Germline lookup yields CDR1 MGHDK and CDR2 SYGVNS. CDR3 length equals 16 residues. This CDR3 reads CASSVVLGQGVDGYTF. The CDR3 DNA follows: TGTGCCAGCAGTGTGGTTTTGGGGCAGGGGGTGGATGGCTACACCTTC.

CDR3 bases: TGTGCCAGCAGCTTGGATCCAGGGTCCTACGAGCAGTACTTC. Translating it yields CASSLDPGSYEQYF. The rearrangement joins TRBV5-4 to TRBJ2-7; D is possibly TRBD1 (5 bases). V lost 0 bases and J lost 1, with 8 bases in between. CDR3 length equals 14 residues. The germline CDR1 and CDR2 sequences are SGHNT and YYREEE (reference sequence).

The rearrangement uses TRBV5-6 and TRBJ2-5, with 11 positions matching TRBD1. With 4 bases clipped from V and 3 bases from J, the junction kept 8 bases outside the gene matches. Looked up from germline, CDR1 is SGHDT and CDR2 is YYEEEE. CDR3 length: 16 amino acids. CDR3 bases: TGTGCCAGCAGCCAGACCGGACAGGGGGCGGAAGAGACCCAGTACTTC. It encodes CASSQTGQGAEETQYF.

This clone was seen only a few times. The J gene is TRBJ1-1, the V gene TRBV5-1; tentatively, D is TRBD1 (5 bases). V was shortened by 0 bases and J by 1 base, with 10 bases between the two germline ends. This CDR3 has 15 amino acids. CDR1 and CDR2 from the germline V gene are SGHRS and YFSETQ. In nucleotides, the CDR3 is TGCGCCAGCAGCTTGGGGGCAGGGTGGAACACTGAAGCTTTCTTT. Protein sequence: CASSLGAGWNTEAFF.

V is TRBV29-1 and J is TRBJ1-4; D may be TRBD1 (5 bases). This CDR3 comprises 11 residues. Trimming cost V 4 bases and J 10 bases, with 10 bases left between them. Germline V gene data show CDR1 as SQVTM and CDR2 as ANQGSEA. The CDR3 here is CSVGDSGKLFF. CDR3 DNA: TGCAGCGTTGGGGACTCAGGAAAACTGTTTTTT.

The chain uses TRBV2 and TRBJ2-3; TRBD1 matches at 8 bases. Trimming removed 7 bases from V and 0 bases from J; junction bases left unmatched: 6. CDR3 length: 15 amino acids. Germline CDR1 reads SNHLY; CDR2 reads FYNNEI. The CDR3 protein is CASTAGTGSTDTQYF. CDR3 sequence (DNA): TGTGCCAGCACCGCCGGGACAGGTAGCACAGATACGCAGTATTTT.

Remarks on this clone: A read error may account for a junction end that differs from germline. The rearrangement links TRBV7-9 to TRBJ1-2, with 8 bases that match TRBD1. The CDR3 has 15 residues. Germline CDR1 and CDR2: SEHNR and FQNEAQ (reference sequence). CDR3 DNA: TGTGCCAGCAGTTTAGGACAGGGCCCTAACTATGGCTACACCTTC. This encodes CASSLGQGPNYGYTF. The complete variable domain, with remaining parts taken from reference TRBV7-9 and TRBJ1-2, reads DTGVSQNPRHKITKRGQNVTFRCDPISEHNRLYWYRQTLGQGPEFLTYFQNEAQLEKSRLLSDRFSAERPKGSFSTLEIQRTEQGDSAMYLCASSLGQGPNYGYTFGSGTRLTVV.

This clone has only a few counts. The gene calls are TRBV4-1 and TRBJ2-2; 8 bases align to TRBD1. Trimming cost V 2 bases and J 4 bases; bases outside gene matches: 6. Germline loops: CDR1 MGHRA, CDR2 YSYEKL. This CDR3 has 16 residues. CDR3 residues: CASSQWPGGVTGELFF. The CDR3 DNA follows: TGCGCCAGCAGCCAATGGCCAGGGGGCGTCACCGGGGAGCTGTTTTTT.

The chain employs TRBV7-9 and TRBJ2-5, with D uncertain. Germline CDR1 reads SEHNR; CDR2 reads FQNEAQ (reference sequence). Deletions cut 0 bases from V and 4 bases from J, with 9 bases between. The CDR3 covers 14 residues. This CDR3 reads CASSLAFGAETQYF. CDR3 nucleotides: TGTGCCAGCAGCTTAGCCTTCGGAGCAGAGACCCAGTACTTC.

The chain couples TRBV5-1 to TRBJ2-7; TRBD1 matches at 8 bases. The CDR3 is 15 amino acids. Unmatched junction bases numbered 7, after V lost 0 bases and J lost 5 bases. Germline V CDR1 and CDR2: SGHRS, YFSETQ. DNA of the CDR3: TGCGCCAGCAGCTTGGTTCAGGGGGCGAGCAACGAGCAGTACTTC. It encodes CASSLVQGASNEQYF.